The 18 T cell receptor beta chains reported below all come from one sample, sequenced in a study of blood T cell repertoires in COVID-19. Generated by immunoSEQ multiplex PCR, the TCRdb table keeps only in-frame clones and is missing some. Of 310,000 or so clones detected, about nine tenths appear once; the ten largest clones hold about 10%. What was sequenced was PBMCs or T cells enriched from blood (not recorded which). The receptor set was obtained from a woman aged 18-29 years who had recovered from COVID-19.

The CDR3 DNA is TGTGCCAGCAGTTGGGGGGATAACTACGAGCAGTACTTC. This translates into CASSWGDNYEQYF. V is TRBV27 and J is TRBJ2-7, with D maybe TRBD2 (6 bases). Trimming cost V 4 bases and J 3 bases, with 10 bases left between them. Germline V gene data show CDR1 as MNHEY and CDR2 as SMNVEV (reference sequence). This CDR3 region has 13 residues.

The chain employs TRBV27 and TRBJ2-7; 10 positions match TRBD1. The CDR3 consists of 15 residues. The trim removed 3 bases at V and 6 bases at J, leaving 8 bases unmatched. Per the germline V gene, CDR1 is MNHEY and CDR2 is SMNVEV (reference sequence). For the CDR3, the DNA is TGTGCCAGCAGTTTTGGGACAGGGGCAAGGAGCGAGCAGTACTTC. Protein product: CASSFGTGARSEQYF.

This chain joins TRBV4-1 and TRBJ1-1; maybe TRBD1 (6 bases). CDR3 length: 16 residues. The V end was cut by 0 bases, the J end by 5 bases, with 16 bases between. The germline CDR1 and CDR2 sequences are MGHRA and YSYEKL. The CDR3 DNA sequence: TGCGCCAGCAGCCAAGATCCGCACAGGGTGGGGACTGAAGCTTTCTTT. Its translation: CASSQDPHRVGTEAFF.

This clone appeared a single time. The chain links TRBV18 to TRBJ1-2; D is perhaps TRBD1 (6 bases). Germline CDR1 and CDR2: KGHSH and LQKENI. Trimming pared 3 bases from V and 0 bases from J, leaving 11 bases between. CDR3 length: 15 amino acids. CDR3 protein: CASSPGAPANYGYTF. As DNA, the CDR3 is TGTGCCAGCTCACCGGGGGCTCCAGCTAACTATGGCTACACCTTC.

This chain connects TRBV7-9 to TRBJ2-7; weak D call: TRBD1 (6 bases). CDR3 length: 14 amino acids. The V end lost 5 bases, the J end lost 6 bases, and 17 bases lay between the germline ends. Germline lookup yields CDR1 SEHNR and CDR2 FQNEAQ (reference sequence). CDR3 sequence: CASSPRDMDVEQYF. The CDR3 coding sequence is TGTGCCAGCAGCCCGAGGGACATGGATGTCGAGCAGTACTTC.

The chain recombines TRBV4-1 with TRBJ2-1; TRBD2 matches at 11 bases. The V and J ends lost 5 bases and 7 bases, in that order; junction bases with no gene match: 10. Germline V gene data show CDR1 as MGHRA and CDR2 as YSYEKL. CDR3 length: 16 amino acids. This chain's CDR3 is CASSSLAGGSGNEQFF. CDR3 sequence (DNA): TGCGCCAGCAGCTCCCTAGCGGGAGGTTCAGGAAATGAGCAGTTCTTC.

The gene calls are TRBV19 and TRBJ1-5; TRBD1 might be the D (5 bases). Germline CDR1 and CDR2: LNHDA and SQIVND (reference sequence). V lost 2 bases and J lost 4, with 12 bases in between. The CDR3 spans 15 residues. The CDR3 is CASSIRGRDNQPQHF. The CDR3 bases are TGTGCCAGTAGTATAAGGGGCAGAGATAATCAGCCCCAGCATTTT.

The chain uses TRBV9 and TRBJ1-1; D unclear. Germline assignment: CDR1 SGDLS and CDR2 YYNGEE. This CDR3 contains 13 residues. The germline V and J ends were trimmed by 0 bases and 8 bases, with 11 bases remaining between them. The CDR3 here is CASSVGEGREAFF. DNA of the CDR3: TGTGCCAGCAGCGTAGGAGAAGGCAGGGAAGCTTTCTTT.

This clone was found a few times. The gene calls are TRBV7-9 and TRBJ2-1; 11 positions agree with TRBD2. This CDR3 contains 14 residues. V shed 7 bases, J shed 5 bases, and the junction held 4 bases outside the gene matches. Germline V lookup: CDR1 SEHNR, CDR2 FQNEAQ (reference sequence). CDR3 in DNA: TGTGCCAGCATAGCGGGAGGGCCCCACAATGAGCAGTTCTTC. This sequence encodes CASIAGGPHNEQFF.

This clone was counted ten times or more. V is TRBV4-2 and J is TRBJ1-4; 10 bases match TRBD1. The germline V gene encodes CDR1 LGHNA and CDR2 YNFKEQ. V was clipped by 0 bases and J by 7 bases; unmatched bases: 5. The CDR3 covers 16 residues. The CDR3 coding sequence is TGTGCCAGCAGCCAAGAGAGTGGACAGGGGGGTGAAAAACTGTTTTTT. Its translation: CASSQESGQGGEKLFF.

The chain has TRBV10-3 and TRBJ2-7; 7 nucleotides agree with TRBD2. Trimming at V came to 4 bases and at J to 2 bases, leaving 11 bases not matched to a gene. The germline V gene has CDR1 ENHRY and CDR2 SYGVKD. The CDR3 covers 16 residues. This chain's CDR3 is CAISGGSSGNTYEQYF. The CDR3 DNA follows: TGTGCCATCAGTGGGGGGTCTAGCGGAAACACCTACGAGCAGTACTTC.

The chain recombines TRBV27 with TRBJ2-5; 8 bases are a match to TRBD2. Looked up from germline, CDR1 is MNHEY and CDR2 is SMNVEV (reference sequence). Trimming at V came to 5 bases and at J to 5 bases, leaving 13 bases not matched to a gene. The CDR3 is 16 amino acids. CDR3 sequence: CASSPSRGSGVETQYF. DNA of the CDR3: TGTGCCAGCAGTCCTAGCCGTGGTAGCGGGGTCGAGACCCAGTACTTC.

The chain has TRBV5-1 and TRBJ1-2; D unclear. V was cut by 0 bases and J by 6 bases, with 12 bases left in between. This CDR3 comprises 14 residues. CDR1 SGHRS and CDR2 YFSETQ come from the germline V gene. The CDR3 here is CASSLVLAANGYTF. The CDR3 bases are TGCGCCAGCAGCTTGGTCCTGGCAGCGAATGGCTACACCTTC.

This clone is a singleton in its sample. The chain couples TRBV28 to TRBJ2-7; a weak D match, TRBD2 (5 bases). Trimming stripped 7 bases from V and 0 bases from J, with 7 bases between. This CDR3 is 12 amino acids long. Germline CDR1 MDHEN, CDR2 SYDVKM. DNA of the CDR3: TGTGCCAGCAAAGGAGGCTCCTACGAGCAGTACTTC. It codes for CASKGGSYEQYF. The complete variable domain, with remaining parts taken from reference TRBV28 and TRBJ2-7, reads DVKVTQSSRYLVKRTGEKVFLECVQDMDHENMFWYRQDPGLGLRLIYFSYDVKMKEKGDIPEGYSVSREKKERFSLILESASTNQTSMYLCASKGGSYEQYFGPGTRLTVT.

J is TRBJ1-1 and V is TRBV6-5; no clear D gene. CDR1 and CDR2 (germline): MNHEY, SVGAGI. The CDR3 sequence is 16 residues long. The germline V and J ends were trimmed by 2 bases and 4 bases, with 17 bases remaining between them. The CDR3 coding sequence is TGTGCCAGCAGTTACCTCAGACAAGCTCGTGGCACTGAAGCTTTCTTT. This gives the protein CASSYLRQARGTEAFF.

The genes are TRBV28 and TRBJ1-3; 9 positions match TRBD1. The ends lost 5 bases at V and 5 bases at J; junction bases unmatched: 10. The CDR3 is 16 residues long. Germline V gene data show CDR1 as MDHEN and CDR2 as SYDVKM. DNA of the CDR3: TGTGCCAGCAGTGAACAGGGGGCGCATTTTAGAAACACCATATATTTT. It yields the protein CASSEQGAHFRNTIYF.

The chain employs TRBV4-1 and TRBJ2-1, with 10 nucleotides matching TRBD2. The J segment lost 6 bases and the V segment lost 3 bases, leaving 8 bases of the junction unmatched. This CDR3 region has 16 residues. Germline CDR1 is MGHRA and CDR2 is YSYEKL. Here the CDR3 reads CASSQRSGRAGNEQFF. In DNA form, the CDR3 reads TGCGCCAGCAGCCAGAGAAGCGGGAGGGCCGGCAATGAGCAGTTCTTC.

This clone has just a few counts. V and J are TRBV29-1 and TRBJ1-2; a weak D match, TRBD1 (6 bases). The CDR3 extends over 14 amino acids. V was shortened by 5 bases and J by 5 bases, with 18 bases between the two germline ends. Germline CDR1 and CDR2: SQVTM and ANQGSEA. This chain's CDR3 is CSVKFRTEEYGYTF. The CDR3 coding sequence is TGCAGCGTTAAGTTTCGGACAGAAGAGTATGGCTACACCTTC.